This record concerns one T cell receptor beta chain sequence. Libraries were prepared by immunoSEQ multiplex PCR; TCRdb keeps only in-frame clonotypes and omits some of them. Among some 170,000 clones listed, roughly 94% were seen once. CDR3 length equals 18 residues. The V gene lost 4 bases and the J gene lost 1 base, with 22 bases spanning the gap. Per germline, CDR1 LGHDT and CDR2 YNNKEL (reference sequence). This sample stems from a study of T cell responses to AZD1222 COVID-19 vaccine. The clonotype comes from an adult who received the AZD1222 COVID-19 vaccine. The sample here was peripheral blood, taken 28 days after the second AZD1222 dose. V gene TRBV3-1 (or the pseudogene TRBV3-2) combines with J gene TRBJ1-1, with D perhaps TRBD1 (5 bases). CDR3 amino acids: CASSRFPRAGGWNTEAFF. In DNA form, the CDR3 reads TGTGCCAGCAGCCGATTCCCCAGGGCGGGGGGGTGGAACACTGAAGCTTTCTTT.